This T cell receptor (beta chain) is drawn from a study of T-cell memory formation after mild COVID-19. Study summary: Largely donor-specific sequence clusters came from a couple of donors.

The study's findings and limits: Clones that contracted from day 15 to 85 had balanced CD4/CD8; later expanders were CD4+ biased. Confirmation of SARS-CoV-2 specificity was lacking for second-wave clones peaking day 37. Shrinking CD4+ clones were chiefly CM and EM; CD8+ ones were chiefly EMRA.

Remarks on this clonotype: Its matching antigen is unknown.

Trimming took off 6 bases at V and 4 bases at J, with 15 bases between the two ends. The CDR3 runs 15 residues. TCRdb reprocessed the 5' RACE reads via MiXCR and lists one record per CDR3 protein. The sample records under 250,000 distinct CDR3 sequences, around 10% being singletons. This clonotype was sampled from a man between 18 and 29 years old who had mild COVID-19 (a few samples of this study predate the infection). Cell type and time point are not known. Sequencing was done on a sample of PBMCs or a T cell subset sorted from them (not recorded which). This chain joins TRBV12-3 or TRBV12-4 and TRBJ2-2, with unresolved D. The chain's CDR3 is CASRVGRVGTGELFF. CDR3 DNA sequence: TGTGCCAGCAGGGTGGGAAGGGTTGGCACCGGGGAGCTGTTTTTT.